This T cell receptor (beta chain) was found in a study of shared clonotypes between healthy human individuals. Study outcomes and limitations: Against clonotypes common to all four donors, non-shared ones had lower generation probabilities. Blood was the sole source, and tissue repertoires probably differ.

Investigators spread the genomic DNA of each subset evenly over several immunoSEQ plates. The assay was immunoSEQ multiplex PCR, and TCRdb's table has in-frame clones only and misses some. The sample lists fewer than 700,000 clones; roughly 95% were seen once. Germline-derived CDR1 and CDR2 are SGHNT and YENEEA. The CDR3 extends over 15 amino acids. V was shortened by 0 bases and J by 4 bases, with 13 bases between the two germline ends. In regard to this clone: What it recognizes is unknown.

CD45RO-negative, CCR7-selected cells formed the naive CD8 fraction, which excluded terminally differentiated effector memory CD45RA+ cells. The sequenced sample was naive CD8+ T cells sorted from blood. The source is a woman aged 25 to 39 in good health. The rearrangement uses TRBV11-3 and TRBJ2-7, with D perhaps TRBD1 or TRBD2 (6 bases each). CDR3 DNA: TGTGCCAGCAGCTTAGAGGGGGGCGGTATGTACGAGCAGTACTTC. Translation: CASSLEGGGMYEQYF.